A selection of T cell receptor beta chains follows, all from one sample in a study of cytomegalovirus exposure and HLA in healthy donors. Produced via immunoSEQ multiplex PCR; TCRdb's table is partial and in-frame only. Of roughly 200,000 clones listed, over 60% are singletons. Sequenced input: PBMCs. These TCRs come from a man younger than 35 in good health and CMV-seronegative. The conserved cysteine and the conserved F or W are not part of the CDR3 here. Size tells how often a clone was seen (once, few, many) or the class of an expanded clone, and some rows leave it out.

CDR3 protein: ASSLQGAQGYT
J gene: TRBJ1-2
clone size: .
V gene: TRBV27

CDR3 protein: ASSVPSEQY
J gene: TRBJ2-7
clone size: .
V gene: TRBV9

CDR3 protein: ASKDRSGSTDTQY
J gene: TRBJ2-3
clone size: .
V gene: TRBV2

CDR3 protein: SAHLFGSRVTGELF
J gene: TRBJ2-2
clone size: .
V gene: TRBV29-1

CDR3 protein: ASSDSSSGGGYT
J gene: TRBJ1-2
clone size: .
V gene: TRBV6-4

CDR3 protein: ASSSPDLNTEAF
J gene: TRBJ1-1
clone size: .
V gene: TRBV5-1

CDR3 protein: ASNRDGTTEAF
J gene: TRBJ1-1
clone size: .
V gene: TRBV6-1

CDR3 protein: ASSRGTEYMNTEAF
J gene: TRBJ1-1
clone size: .
V gene: TRBV18

CDR3 protein: ASAPGGSYNEQF
J gene: TRBJ2-1
clone size: few
V gene: TRBV28

CDR3 protein: ASSPRGSNTEAF
J gene: TRBJ1-1
clone size: few
V gene: TRBV18

CDR3 protein: ASSPRTGFQMEAF
J gene: TRBJ1-1
clone size: .
V gene: TRBV18

CDR3 protein: ASSSRDRVYEQY
J gene: TRBJ2-7
clone size: .
V gene: TRBV7-9

CDR3 protein: ASSPKSGGLGEQY
J gene: TRBJ2-7
clone size: .
V gene: TRBV14

CDR3 protein: ASEKLGGFGEQF
J gene: TRBJ2-1
clone size: .
V gene: TRBV7-8

CDR3 protein: ASSAGGARETQY
J gene: TRBJ2-5
clone size: .
V gene: TRBV9

CDR3 protein: ASSIGTGTDTQY
J gene: TRBJ2-3
clone size: .
V gene: TRBV19

CDR3 protein: ASRRQGDTEAF
J gene: TRBJ1-1
clone size: few
V gene: TRBV7-3

CDR3 protein: ASSPQGPNEQF
J gene: TRBJ2-1
clone size: .
V gene: TRBV10-2

CDR3 protein: ARSLPSGYSYEQY
J gene: TRBJ2-7
clone size: .
V gene: TRBV7-5

CDR3 protein: ATSSRTGGEKLF
J gene: TRBJ1-4
clone size: .
V gene: TRBV15

CDR3 protein: ASSDPGTGRTYEQY
J gene: .
clone size: .
V gene: TRBV7-9

CDR3 protein: ASSLAGDTEAF
J gene: TRBJ1-1
clone size: .
V gene: TRBV5-1

CDR3 protein: ASSQGGTGAPGDQETQY
J gene: TRBJ2-5
clone size: .
V gene: TRBV2

CDR3 protein: ASSVDAGLKNIQY
J gene: TRBJ2-4
clone size: .
V gene: TRBV9

CDR3 protein: ASSEKAGGSYEQY
J gene: TRBJ2-7
clone size: .
V gene: TRBV2

CDR3 protein: ASSEASGPSYNEQF
J gene: TRBJ2-1
clone size: .
V gene: TRBV6-1

CDR3 protein: ARSLRGHEQY
J gene: TRBJ2-7
clone size: few
V gene: TRBV5-3

CDR3 protein: ASSTSGDNEQF
J gene: TRBJ2-1
clone size: .
V gene: TRBV27

CDR3 protein: ASSLAGEDEQY
J gene: TRBJ2-7
clone size: .
V gene: TRBV18

CDR3 protein: ASSLGSMGGRGQENTEAF
J gene: TRBJ1-1
clone size: .
V gene: TRBV7-6

CDR3 protein: ASRGTAVSLYNEQF
J gene: TRBJ2-1
clone size: .
V gene: TRBV2

CDR3 protein: ASSTNFGGVYEQY
J gene: TRBJ2-7
clone size: .
V gene: TRBV2

CDR3 protein: ASSFMTGGGNTEAF
J gene: TRBJ1-1
clone size: .
V gene: TRBV5-1

CDR3 protein: ASSLGLARSYEQY
J gene: TRBJ2-7
clone size: .
V gene: TRBV28

CDR3 protein: ASSRATENSPLH
J gene: TRBJ1-6
clone size: few
V gene: TRBV27

CDR3 protein: ATRAPGTNEKLF
J gene: TRBJ1-4
clone size: .
V gene: TRBV15

CDR3 protein: ASSGGQGAKT
J gene: TRBJ1-2
clone size: .
V gene: TRBV28

CDR3 protein: ASSVGQGYNSPLH
J gene: TRBJ1-6
clone size: .
V gene: TRBV9

CDR3 protein: ASSYSWGGTNEKLF
J gene: TRBJ1-4
clone size: .
V gene: TRBV6-5

CDR3 protein: ASSLDGVQNEQF
J gene: TRBJ2-1
clone size: .
V gene: TRBV7-9

CDR3 protein: ASSEAVSFRRTDTQY
J gene: TRBJ2-3
clone size: .
V gene: TRBV6-1

CDR3 protein: ASSLGGDYEQY
J gene: TRBJ2-7
clone size: few
V gene: TRBV5-1

CDR3 protein: SSSGQGRTDGYT
J gene: TRBJ1-2
clone size: .
V gene: TRBV7-9

CDR3 protein: ASRGLVGYLEQY
J gene: TRBJ2-7
clone size: .
V gene: TRBV6-1

CDR3 protein: ASSSRQGSTNEKLF
J gene: TRBJ1-4
clone size: .
V gene: TRBV5-4

CDR3 protein: ASSTGTPWNEQF
J gene: TRBJ2-1
clone size: .
V gene: TRBV19

CDR3 protein: ASSTYSTSGVKTQY
J gene: TRBJ2-5
clone size: .
V gene: TRBV19

CDR3 protein: ASSLDRVQPQH
J gene: TRBJ1-5
clone size: few
V gene: TRBV11-2

CDR3 protein: ASSLRGRGGTDTQY
J gene: TRBJ2-3
clone size: .
V gene: TRBV7-9

CDR3 protein: ASSHRDPLTNEKLF
J gene: TRBJ1-4
clone size: few
V gene: TRBV5-4

CDR3 protein: ASSQDLGGSYSEQF
J gene: TRBJ2-1
clone size: .
V gene: TRBV4-1

CDR3 protein: DAGEGTYEQY
J gene: TRBJ2-7
clone size: .
V gene: TRBV6-4

CDR3 protein: ASSPIWDSMNTEAF
J gene: TRBJ1-1
clone size: .
V gene: TRBV25-1

CDR3 protein: SGGTYHGELF
J gene: TRBJ2-2
clone size: .
V gene: TRBV29-1

CDR3 protein: ASSQEGAGEQF
J gene: TRBJ2-1
clone size: .
V gene: TRBV2

CDR3 protein: ASSPTAGQYNEQF
J gene: TRBJ2-1
clone size: .
V gene: TRBV6-1

CDR3 protein: ASGLAVGGTDTQY
J gene: TRBJ2-3
clone size: .
V gene: TRBV12-5